The T cell receptor (beta chain) described here comes from a study of T cell repertoires in cytomegalovirus infection. At the level of the study: Signatures in public TCR beta sequences pointed to both CMV infection and matching HLA type. Study results and caveats: Carriers of CMV plus the relevant HLA were identified by cumulative public TCR beta family frequency.

TCRdb re-called the reads through MiXCR, storing one row per CDR3 protein. The sample carries 300,000 or so distinct CDR3 sequences, around 10% recorded once. This clonotype came up a few times. Its antigen is as yet unknown. This CDR3 comprises 14 residues. V gave up 0 bases and J gave up 4 bases, with 7 bases separating them. Germline assignment: CDR1 SNHLY and CDR2 FYNNEI. This clonotype originated in a human donor in good health (CMV status not recorded). Some clones in this sample may be carry-over from other donors' samples. V is TRBV2 and J is TRBJ1-5; D is uncertain. Input material: PBMCs. The CDR3 sequence is CASSEAGLNQPQHF. The CDR3 coding sequence is TGTGCCAGCAGTGAAGCAGGCCTAAATCAGCCCCAGCATTTT.